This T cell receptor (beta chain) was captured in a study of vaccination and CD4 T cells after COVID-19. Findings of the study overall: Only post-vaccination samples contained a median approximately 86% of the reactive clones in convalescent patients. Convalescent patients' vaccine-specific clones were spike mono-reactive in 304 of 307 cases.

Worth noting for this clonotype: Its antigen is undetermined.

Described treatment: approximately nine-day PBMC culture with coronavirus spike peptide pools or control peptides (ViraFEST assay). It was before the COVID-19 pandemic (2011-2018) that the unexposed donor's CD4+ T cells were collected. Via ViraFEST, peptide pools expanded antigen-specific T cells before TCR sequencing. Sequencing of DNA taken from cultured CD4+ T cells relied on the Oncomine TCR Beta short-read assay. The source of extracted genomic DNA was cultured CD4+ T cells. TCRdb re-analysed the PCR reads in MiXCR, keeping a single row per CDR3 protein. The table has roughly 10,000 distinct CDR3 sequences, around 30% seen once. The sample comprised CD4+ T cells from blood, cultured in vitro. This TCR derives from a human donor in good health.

The CDR3 sequence is CASSLAGSYTDTQYF. The CDR3 DNA is TGTGCCAGCAGCCTCGCGGGCTCGTACACAGATACGCAGTATTTT. V usage is TRBV6-1 and J usage is TRBJ2-3, with a weak D call TRBD2 (5 bases). The germline gives CDR1 MNHNS, CDR2 SASEGT. The V and J ends lost 6 bases and 2 bases respectively, with 15 bases between them. This CDR3 has 15 residues.